The present TCR beta chain was sequenced within a study of shared clonotypes between healthy human individuals. Whole-study findings and limits: It was only blood that was sampled, and tissue repertoires likely differ.

From germline, CDR1 is MDHEN and CDR2 SYDVKM. The ends lost 6 bases at V and 6 bases at J; junction bases unmatched: 17. The CDR3 totals 16 residues. Repertoires were generated with immunoSEQ multiplex PCR, while TCRdb's copy carries only in-frame clones and drops some. Found here are fewer than 600,000 clones, around 77% of them singletons; the top ten hold 12%. With regard to this clone: The antigen is undetermined.

The receptor was derived from a woman aged 35 to 49 in good health. Some clones in this sample may be carry-over from other donors' samples. The gene calls are TRBV28 and TRBJ2-7; 7 bases align to TRBD1. The sample consisted of PBMCs. CDR3 DNA: TGTGCCAGCAGATCGACCCCCAGAGGGGGCGAGTTCGAGCAGTACTTC. It codes for CASRSTPRGGEFEQYF. Together with reference TRBV28 and TRBJ2-7, the CDR3 gives the full variable domain: DVKVTQSSRYLVKRTGEKVFLECVQDMDHENMFWYRQDPGLGLRLIYFSYDVKMKEKGDIPEGYSVSREKKERFSLILESASTNQTSMYLCASRSTPRGGEFEQYFGPGTRLTVT.